These 31 T cell receptor beta chains share one sample of origin, sequenced in a study of Graves' ophthalmopathy and Graves' hyperthyroidism. As the template, RNA transcripts were used to amplify TCR beta CDR3 regions. Scientists carried out first-round RT-PCR using HTBI primers and then a second-round multiplex PCR. One entry per CDR3 protein, called by TCRdb with MiXCR from the multiplex PCR reads. The data contain about 400,000 distinct CDR3 sequences, approximately 16% of them seen just once; the ten biggest clones take up roughly 1.5%. The sequenced sample consisted of peripheral blood. These receptor sequences come from a woman aged 18-30 years with Graves' ophthalmopathy.

There are many counts of this clonotype. This sequence joins TRBV7-2 and TRBJ2-7; 7 bases align to TRBD2. CDR3 length: 14 amino acids. After removal of 3 bases from V and 3 bases from J, the junction contained 5 bases not matched to a gene. CDR1 and CDR2 from the germline V gene are SGHTA and FQGNSA. CDR3 sequence (DNA): TGTGCCAGCAGCTTCTTGGGGGAGGGCTACGAGCAGTACTTC. It specifies CASSFLGEGYEQYF.

In this sample, this clonotype turned up many times. The chain links TRBV12-3 or TRBV12-4 to TRBJ1-1, with 9 bases lining up with TRBD1. The CDR3 length is 17 residues. Germline trimming cut 6 bases from V and 0 bases from J; bases unmatched to any gene: 11. The CDR3 spells CASRHRGPGTMNTEAFF. Written as DNA, the CDR3 is TGTGCCAGCAGGCACAGGGGGCCCGGAACAATGAACACTGAAGCTTTCTTT.

This clonotype was detected many times. This sequence joins TRBV20-1 and TRBJ1-1; 8 positions match TRBD1. This CDR3 comprises 14 residues. Trimming took 5 bases from V and 1 from J; bases not matched to a gene: 6. Germline CDR1 reads DFQATT; CDR2 reads SNEGSKA (reference sequence). The CDR3 loop reads CSAYATGANTEAFF. The DNA for the CDR3 is TGCAGTGCTTACGCGACAGGGGCGAACACTGAAGCTTTCTTT.

This clonotype was counted at least ten times. This chain joins TRBV10-3 and TRBJ2-2, with no clear D. Germline values: CDR1 ENHRY, CDR2 SYGVKD. The CDR3 runs 15 residues. Trimming cost V 7 bases and J 5 bases, with 17 bases left between them. The CDR3 sequence: CAINPDKPETGELFF. Here the CDR3 DNA reads TGTGCCATCAATCCAGACAAACCTGAGACCGGGGAGCTGTTTTTT.

This clonotype was recorded many times. The V and J genes are TRBV11-2 and TRBJ2-7; the D is unclear. Germline V lookup: CDR1 SGHAT, CDR2 FQNNGV. V was clipped by 0 bases and J by 2 bases, with 11 bases between them. This CDR3 is built from 15 residues. CDR3 nucleotides: TGTGCCAGCAGCTTAGAATCTGGCTCTCCCTACGAGCAGTACTTC. This gives the protein CASSLESGSPYEQYF.

This chain links TRBV28 with TRBJ2-5; TRBD2 matches at 7 bases. This CDR3 is 14 amino acids long. V trimming: 6 bases; J trimming: 4 bases; junction bases outside the gene matches: 8. Germline V gene data show CDR1 as MDHEN and CDR2 as SYDVKM. CDR3 sequence reads: CASRAGARVETQYF. CDR3 in DNA: TGTGCCAGCAGGGCGGGAGCGAGGGTAGAGACCCAGTACTTC.

This clonotype was observed many times. The V gene is TRBV5-6, the J gene TRBJ2-7, with 8 bases that match TRBD2. V was pared by 4 bases and J by 6 bases, with 12 bases of the junction left unmatched. Germline loops: CDR1 SGHDT, CDR2 YYEEEE. The CDR3 runs 15 residues. The CDR3 reads CASSPVVERGSEQYF. The CDR3 DNA sequence: TGTGCCAGCAGCCCCGTGGTGGAGCGGGGGAGCGAGCAGTACTTC. Full variable domain (missing parts from reference TRBV5-6 and TRBJ2-7): DAGVTQSPTHLIKTRGQQVTLRCSPKSGHDTVSWYQQALGQGPQFIFQYYEEEERQRGNFPDRFSGHQFPNYSSELNVNALLLGDSALYLCASSPVVERGSEQYFGPGTRLTVT.

This rearrangement joins TRBV15 to TRBJ1-5; D ambiguous. This CDR3 has 17 residues. Germline CDR1 LNHNV, CDR2 YYDKDF (reference sequence). Trimming removed 3 bases from V and 0 bases from J, with 15 bases in between. Written as DNA, the CDR3 is TGTGCCACCAGCAGGGAGCGGGTTCACTCTAGCAATCAGCCCCAGCATTTT. Protein: CATSRERVHSSNQPQHF.

This clonotype appeared many times. This chain links TRBV6-1 with TRBJ2-5; D is undetermined. V gave up 8 bases and J gave up 2 bases, with 9 bases separating them. There are 12 residues in the CDR3. Per germline, CDR1 MNHNS and CDR2 SASEGT. DNA for the CDR3: TGTGCCAGCGAGGTCTTTCAAGAGACCCAGTACTTC. Translation: CASEVFQETQYF.

This clonotype showed up many times. The gene calls are TRBV6-2 or TRBV6-3 and TRBJ1-1; D is undetermined. V gave up 4 bases and J gave up 0 bases, with 12 bases separating them. CDR3 size: 15 residues. Germline assignment: CDR1 MNHEY and CDR2 SVGEGT. The CDR3 coding sequence is TGTGCCAGCAGTTCGATAGGCGCCATGAACACTGAAGCTTTCTTT. As protein: CASSSIGAMNTEAFF.

This clonotype has at least ten counts. This chain joins TRBV12-3 or TRBV12-4 and TRBJ1-5; D is unclear. With 7 bases removed from V and 1 base from J, the gap between germline ends came to 8 bases. The CDR3 runs 13 residues. In nucleotides, the CDR3 is TGTGCCAGCACCTTGGGAAGCAATCAGCCCCAGCATTTT. Amino acid sequence: CASTLGSNQPQHF.

This clonotype was counted many times. The chain carries TRBV6-6 and TRBJ2-7; possible D gene TRBD1, 6 bases. This CDR3 is built from 15 residues. Germline CDR1 MNHNY, CDR2 SVGAGI (reference sequence). With 6 bases removed from V and 0 bases from J, the gap between germline ends came to 15 bases. The DNA of the CDR3 is TGTGCCAGCAGATTCCGGGACATCAGCTCCTACGAGCAGTACTTC. Its translation: CASRFRDISSYEQYF.

This clonotype was found many times. This rearrangement joins TRBV6-5 to TRBJ2-7; D remains ambiguous. This CDR3 contains 15 residues. Per germline, CDR1 MNHEY and CDR2 SVGAGI. V was shortened by 4 bases and J by 0 bases, with 13 bases between the two germline ends. CDR3 residues: CASSSHGVVSYEQYF. CDR3 sequence (DNA): TGTGCCAGCAGTTCCCATGGGGTGGTCTCCTACGAGCAGTACTTC.

This clonotype was detected ten times or more. The chain links TRBV12-3 or TRBV12-4 to TRBJ2-7; 10 bases are shared with TRBD2. The CDR3 consists of 15 residues. Trimming at V came to 4 bases and at J to 0 bases, leaving 3 bases not matched to a gene. CDR3 region: CASSSQRGGSYEQYF. CDR3 DNA sequence: TGTGCCAGCAGTTCCCAGCGGGGGGGCTCCTACGAGCAGTACTTC.

Many counts were recorded for this clonotype. This chain links TRBV24-1 with TRBJ2-7; possibly TRBD2 for D (5 bases). V gave up 2 bases and J gave up 3 bases, with 10 bases separating them. Germline V gene sequence: CDR1 KGHDR, CDR2 SFDVKD. CDR3 size: 14 residues. This CDR3 is CATSDSRDFYEQYF. The CDR3 bases are TGTGCCACCAGTGATTCCCGGGATTTCTACGAGCAGTACTTC.

This clonotype occurred many times. The V and J genes are TRBV6-5 and TRBJ1-3; the match to TRBD1 covers 7 bases. Germline values: CDR1 MNHEY, CDR2 SVGAGI. V was clipped by 2 bases and J by 2 bases; unmatched bases: 3. The CDR3 loop spans 15 amino acids. The CDR3 DNA sequence: TGTGCCAGCAGTTACCGACAGGGACCTGGAAACACCATATATTTT. This codes for CASSYRQGPGNTIYF.

This clonotype was counted many times. This chain uses TRBV12-3 or TRBV12-4 with TRBJ1-1, with 7 positions matching TRBD1. The trim removed 4 bases at V and 2 bases at J, leaving 10 bases unmatched. The CDR3 spans 16 residues. DNA of the CDR3: TGTGCCAGCAGTTGGGGGGCAGGGGGGACCAACACTGAAGCTTTCTTT. This gives the protein CASSWGAGGTNTEAFF.

The sample holds many counts of this clonotype. A single base separates this from a much larger clone, so it may be a read error. The V gene is TRBV7-2, the J gene TRBJ1-1; 8 nucleotides align to TRBD1. Trimming cost V 4 bases and J 0 bases; bases outside gene matches: 1. CDR3 length equals 14 residues. Germline CDR1 reads SGHTA; CDR2 reads FQGNSA. The CDR3 protein is CASSWTGMNTEAFF. CDR3 sequence (DNA): TGTGCCAGCAGCTGGACAGGGATGAACACTGAAGCTTTCTTT.

This clonotype was counted ten times or more. J is TRBJ1-1 and V is TRBV6-2 or TRBV6-3; D is ambiguous. CDR3 length: 18 amino acids. V was shortened by 4 bases and J by 4 bases, with 25 bases between the two germline ends. CDR1 MNHEY and CDR2 SVGEGT come from the germline V gene. The CDR3 bases are TGTGCCAGCAGTTTCCTCCGAACAATCGGCCAGGCGGGCACTGAAGCTTTCTTT. Protein: CASSFLRTIGQAGTEAFF.

This clonotype occurred many times. This chain joins TRBV6-1 and TRBJ1-1; TRBD1 might be the D (6 bases). Germline CDR1 MNHNS, CDR2 SASEGT. V was shortened by 4 bases and J by 5 bases, with 11 bases between the two germline ends. The CDR3 runs 13 residues. The CDR3 DNA is TGTGCCAGCAGTGGACAGGTCTGGACTGAAGCTTTCTTT. It is translated as CASSGQVWTEAFF.

This clonotype showed up many times. This rearrangement joins TRBV28 to TRBJ2-7, with D possibly TRBD1 on 6 matching bases. The germline V gene has CDR1 MDHEN and CDR2 SYDVKM. This CDR3 has 17 amino acids. Trimming shortened V by 7 bases and J by 2 bases, and 24 bases separated the two germline ends. The CDR3 DNA follows: TGTGCCAGCATCCACACCCCGGGACAACCTAACCCCTACGAGCAGTACTTC. Amino acids: CASIHTPGQPNPYEQYF.

The chain couples TRBV11-2 to TRBJ1-2; D is possibly TRBD1 (5 bases). Germline CDR1 is SGHAT and CDR2 is FQNNGV. V lost 5 bases and J 6 bases, leaving 22 bases between the germline ends. The CDR3 extends over 16 amino acids. The CDR3 DNA sequence: TGTGCCAGCAGCCCCTGGGGATGGGGGGGTAAGGATGGCTACACCTTC. It is translated as CASSPWGWGGKDGYTF.

This clonotype was counted a few times. The rearrangement uses TRBV12-3 or TRBV12-4 and TRBJ2-5; D possibly corresponds to TRBD2 (5 bases). V shed 6 bases and J shed 2 bases, with 19 bases lying between them. There are 16 residues in the CDR3. The CDR3 DNA reads as TGTGCCAGCAGCACCGTCCGGGAACGTTATCAAGAGACCCAGTACTTC. Translating it yields CASSTVRERYQETQYF.

There are many counts of this clonotype. V usage is TRBV28 and J usage is TRBJ1-5; TRBD1 agrees at 9 bases. The CDR3 totals 16 residues. Trimming took 6 bases from V and 2 from J; bases not matched to a gene: 8. The germline gives CDR1 MDHEN, CDR2 SYDVKM. CDR3 in DNA: TGTGCCAGCAGCAACAGGGGGCGCGGTGGCAATCAGCCCCAGCATTTT. This codes for CASSNRGRGGNQPQHF. Full variable domain (rest looked up from reference TRBV28 and TRBJ1-5): DVKVTQSSRYLVKRTGEKVFLECVQDMDHENMFWYRQDPGLGLRLIYFSYDVKMKEKGDIPEGYSVSREKKERFSLILESASTNQTSMYLCASSNRGRGGNQPQHFGDGTRLSIL.

This clonotype was observed at least ten times. This chain joins TRBV12-3 or TRBV12-4 and TRBJ1-1, with no clear D. The CDR3 is made up of 13 amino acids. V was clipped by 3 bases and J by 1 base, with 6 bases between them. CDR3 nucleotide sequence: TGTGCCAGCAGTTTCAAGGGGAACACTGAAGCTTTCTTT. Encoded protein: CASSFKGNTEAFF.

This clonotype was recorded at least ten times. The V call is TRBV28, the J call TRBJ1-2; 8 bases are shared with TRBD1. The CDR3 contains 15 residues. The germline V gene encodes CDR1 MDHEN and CDR2 SYDVKM. J was trimmed by 8 bases and V by 7 bases; bases with no gene match: 15. For the CDR3, the DNA is TGTGCCAGCACCCAAACCCCGGACAGGGTATCCGGCTACACCTTC. Translated, it gives CASTQTPDRVSGYTF.

This clonotype was seen once. The chain couples TRBV6-1 to TRBJ2-2, with TRBD1 matching over 7 bases. The J segment lost 7 bases and the V segment lost 6 bases, leaving 11 bases of the junction unmatched. CDR3 size: 15 residues. CDR1 and CDR2 (germline): MNHNS, SASEGT. The CDR3 loop reads CASSPDLTGLGELFF. For the CDR3, the DNA is TGTGCCAGCAGCCCAGACTTGACAGGGCTCGGGGAGCTGTTTTTT.

This clonotype came up a few times. One end of the junction fails to match germline, which may point to a read error. The CDR3 reads CASGYPRDRDPKETQYF. CDR3 bases: TGTGCCAGCGGTTATCCCCGGGACAGGGATCCTAAAGAGACCCAGTACTTC. The genes are TRBV6-5 and TRBJ2-5, with 9 bases aligning to TRBD1. CDR1 and CDR2 (germline): MNHEY, SVGAGI. This CDR3 is 17 amino acids long.

This clonotype was seen at least ten times. No DNA is shown, since the ends of the CDR3 on it are uncertain; the CDR3 is the one TCRdb lists. The chain carries TRBV20-1 and TRBJ1-2; the table gives TRBD1 as D, unverified against the DNA. The CDR3 is 15 residues long, counting both termini. From germline, CDR1 is DFQATT and CDR2 SNEGSKA (reference sequence). This chain's CDR3 is CSASVQYFGRYGYTF.

This clonotype was recorded many times. This chain connects TRBV15 to TRBJ1-1; the D is unclear. V was trimmed by 7 bases and J by 3 bases, leaving 18 bases between them. Germline V gene lookup returns CDR1 LNHNV and CDR2 YYDKDF (reference sequence). CDR3 length equals 15 residues. The CDR3 DNA is TGTGCCACCACCCCCTCGGCTATCATTGACACTGAAGCTTTCTTT. Residues: CATTPSAIIDTEAFF.

The V call is TRBV28, the J call TRBJ2-7; 7 nucleotides match TRBD2. The V and J ends lost 4 bases and 7 bases, in that order; junction bases with no gene match: 7. The CDR3 has 13 amino acids. Germline CDR1 and CDR2: MDHEN and SYDVKM. CDR3 DNA sequence: TGTGCCAGCAGTTCGGGCGGGAGATATGAGCAGTACTTC. The encoded protein is CASSSGGRYEQYF.